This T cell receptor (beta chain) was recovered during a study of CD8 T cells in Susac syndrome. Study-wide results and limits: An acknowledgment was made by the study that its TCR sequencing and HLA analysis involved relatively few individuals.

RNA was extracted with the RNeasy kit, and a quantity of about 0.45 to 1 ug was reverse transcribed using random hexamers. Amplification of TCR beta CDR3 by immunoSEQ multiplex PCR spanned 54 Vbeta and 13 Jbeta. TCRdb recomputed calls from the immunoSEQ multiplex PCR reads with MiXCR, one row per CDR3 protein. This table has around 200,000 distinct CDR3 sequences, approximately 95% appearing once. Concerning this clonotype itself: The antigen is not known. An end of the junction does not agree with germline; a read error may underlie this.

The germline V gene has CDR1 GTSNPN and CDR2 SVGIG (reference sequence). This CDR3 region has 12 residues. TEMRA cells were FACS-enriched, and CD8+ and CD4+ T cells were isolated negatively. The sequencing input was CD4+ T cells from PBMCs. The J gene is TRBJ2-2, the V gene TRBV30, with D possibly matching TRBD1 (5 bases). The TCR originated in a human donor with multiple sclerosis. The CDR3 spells CARRRGAGELFF. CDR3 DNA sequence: TGTGCCCGGAGAAGGGGCGCCGGGGAGCTGTTTTTT.